Listed below are T cell receptor beta chains from one sample, sequenced in a study of T cell repertoires in cytomegalovirus infection. TCRdb reprocessed the reads with MiXCR, giving one entry per CDR3 protein. The sample lists about 530,000 distinct CDR3 sequences, 26% occurring once. Specimen: PBMCs. Receptors were obtained from a human donor in good health (CMV status not recorded). Some clones in this sample may be carry-over from other donors' samples. The CDR3 runs from the conserved cysteine through the conserved F or W. The D gene is left open where the match is weak. Size values are once, few and many counts, or a class for expanded clones, and some rows have none.

TGTGCCAGCTCACCCCTATTAGCGGGAGGGACCAATCTACGCAATGAGCAGTTCTTC	CASSPLLAGGTNLRNEQFF	TRBV18	TRBD2	few	TRBJ2-1
TGTGCCAGCAATATACCGGGAGGCCTGTACAATGAGCAGTTCTTC	CASNIPGGLYNEQFF	TRBV5-6	TRBD2	few	TRBJ2-1
TGTGCCAGCAGTTTAGGACAGGGGCGTGCCAATGAGCAGTTCTTC	CASSLGQGRANEQFF	TRBV28	TRBD1	NA	TRBJ2-1
TGCAGTGCTACAGGGAGGGCTGAAGCTTTCTTT	CSATGRAEAFF	TRBV20-1	NA	NA	TRBJ1-1
TGTGCCAGCAGTTATATGGTGGATGAGCAGTTCTTC	CASSYMVDEQFF	TRBV6-2/TRBV6-3	NA	few	TRBJ2-1
TGTGCCAGCAGCTTCGAGCTAGCGGGAGTGTACGAGCAGTACTTC	CASSFELAGVYEQYF	TRBV11-1	TRBD2	NA	TRBJ2-7
TGTGCCAGTAGCCTTCGGGGGGGGAACTCGAACACTGAAGCTTTCTTT	CASSLRGGNSNTEAFF	TRBV19	NA	NA	TRBJ1-1
TGTGCCAGTAGTTCCGGGACTAGCGGAGGTGAGCAGTTCTTC	CASSSGTSGGEQFF	TRBV19	TRBD2	NA	TRBJ2-1
TGTGCCAGCAGCTTAGTCACTATCACAGATACGCAGTATTTT	CASSLVTITDTQYF	TRBV7-2	NA	many	TRBJ2-3
TGTGCCAGCAGTTTAGTAGGGTTGACTGGCTACACCTTC	CASSLVGLTGYTF	TRBV28	NA	few	TRBJ1-2
TGTGCCAGCAGCTTAGCCCCCACCTCCTACAATGAGCAGTTCTTC	CASSLAPTSYNEQFF	TRBV11-3	NA	many	TRBJ2-1
TGTGCCAGCAGCTTAGGGGACCTGCTTCTCAATGAGCAGTTCTTC	CASSLGDLLLNEQFF	TRBV7-2	NA	many	TRBJ2-1
TGTGCCAGTAGTTTAAGACTAGCGGAGGACCGGACCTACGAGCAGTACTTC	CASSLRLAEDRTYEQYF	TRBV19	TRBD2	NA	TRBJ2-7